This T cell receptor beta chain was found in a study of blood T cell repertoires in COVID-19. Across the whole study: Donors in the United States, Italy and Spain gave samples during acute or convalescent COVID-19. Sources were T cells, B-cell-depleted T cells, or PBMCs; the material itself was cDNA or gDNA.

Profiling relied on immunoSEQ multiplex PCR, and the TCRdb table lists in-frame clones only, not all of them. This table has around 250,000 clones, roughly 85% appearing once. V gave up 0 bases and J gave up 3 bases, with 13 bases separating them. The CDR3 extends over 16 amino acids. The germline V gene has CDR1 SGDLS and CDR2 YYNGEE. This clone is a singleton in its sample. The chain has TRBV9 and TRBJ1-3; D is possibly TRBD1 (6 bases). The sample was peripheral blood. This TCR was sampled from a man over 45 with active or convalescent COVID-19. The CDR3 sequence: CASSVGPTGFGNTIYF. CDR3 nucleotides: TGTGCCAGCAGCGTAGGCCCTACAGGGTTTGGAAACACCATATATTTT.